The sequence of this TCR beta chain was determined in a study of cytomegalovirus exposure and HLA in healthy donors. Study-level findings and limits: CMV serostatus was the sole immune exposure data available. Researchers catalogued 150 or so TCR beta chains as cytomegalovirus-associated.

The PCR made use of 60 Vbeta and 13 Jbeta primers. Assay: immunoSEQ multiplex PCR; the TCRdb copy retains only in-frame clones and omits some. The profile covers tens of thousands of clones, with 70% to 85% appearing a single time and about 4% taken by the ten largest. Nominally healthy donors were sampled, though unrecorded immune exposures were likely. Notes on this clone: Its antigen is unidentified.

The V end was cut by 3 bases, the J end by 4 bases, with 4 bases between. Germline CDR1 is WSHSY and CDR2 is SAAADI. There are 12 residues in the CDR3. The receptor was derived from a man over 45 in good health and CMV-seronegative. The sample was PBMCs. The rearrangement joins TRBV10-2 to TRBJ2-1; D gene uncertain. The CDR3 region is CASSDVYNEQFF. CDR3 DNA: TGCGCCAGCAGTGACGTATACAATGAGCAGTTCTTC.